This entry lists 21 T cell receptor beta chains sequenced from one sample in a study of blood T cells in healthy people across ages. Then a second PCR, running roughly 6 to 11 cycles, was carried out with a sample-barcoded 5' primer and a J-beta primer mix. TCRdb fed the 5' RACE reads into MiXCR, producing one record per CDR3 protein. In the table there are roughly 900,000 distinct CDR3 sequences, 25% to 35% of which are singletons. The sequencing input was blood. These receptors all stem from a woman of 80 years or more in good health.

The chain recombines TRBV3-1 with TRBJ1-4, with 9 bases that match TRBD1. Unmatched junction bases numbered 8, after V lost 4 bases and J lost 5 bases. The CDR3 has 16 residues. Germline CDR1 LGHDT, CDR2 YNNKEL (reference sequence). CDR3 DNA sequence: TGTGCCAGCAGCCTTAATTCCGGGACAGGGAATGAAAAACTGTTTTTT. It codes for CASSLNSGTGNEKLFF.

V is TRBV3-1 and J is TRBJ2-7; 7 bases agree with TRBD1. The length of the CDR3 is 15 residues. CDR1 LGHDT and CDR2 YNNKEL come from the germline V gene (reference sequence). V lost 2 bases and J lost 7; bases outside the gene matches: 11. As DNA, the CDR3 is TGTGCCAGCAGCCAAAAGTTGACAGGGCAGAATGAGCAGTACTTC. Protein sequence: CASSQKLTGQNEQYF.

J is TRBJ1-1 and V is TRBV5-1, with TRBD1 matching over 7 bases. The V segment lost 4 bases and the J segment 4 bases; nucleotides outside the gene matches: 4. Germline V gene data show CDR1 as SGHRS and CDR2 as YFSETQ. The CDR3 has 13 amino acids. The DNA of the CDR3 is TGCGCCAGCAGCCTTGGACAGGCCACTGAAGCTTTCTTT. It is translated as CASSLGQATEAFF.

This clonotype was detected many times. The rearrangement joins TRBV7-8 to TRBJ2-5; 11 nucleotides line up with TRBD1. The CDR3 is 16 residues long. Germline V gene data show CDR1 as SGHVS and CDR2 as FQNEAQ. Trimming took 2 bases from V and 6 from J; bases not matched to a gene: 8. The CDR3 DNA sequence: TGTGCCAGCAGCTTACGGACAGGGGGCTTAATAAAGACCCAGTACTTC. It codes for CASSLRTGGLIKTQYF.

There are many counts of this clonotype. The rearrangement links TRBV20-1 to TRBJ2-5, with a weak D call TRBD2 (6 bases). This CDR3 region has 14 residues. V was pared by 5 bases and J by 0 bases, with 13 bases between. Germline assignment: CDR1 DFQATT and CDR2 SNEGSKA (reference sequence). Written as DNA, the CDR3 is TGCAGTGCTGAATCCACGGGGGACCAAGAGACCCAGTACTTC. This sequence encodes CSAESTGDQETQYF.

This clonotype was found a few times. One junction end disagrees with the germline gene, perhaps due to a read error. The chain recombines TRBV7-2 with TRBJ1-6; D might be TRBD1 (6 bases). In germline, CDR1 is SGHTA, CDR2 FQGNSA. CDR3 length: 14 amino acids. The CDR3 sequence is CASSAPQGYSPRHF. As DNA, the CDR3 is TGTGCCAGCAGCGCACCACAGGGTTATTCACCCCGCCACTTT. Together with reference TRBV7-2 and TRBJ1-6, the CDR3 gives the full variable domain: GAGVSQSPSNKVTEKGKDVELRCDPISGHTALYWYRQSLGQGLEFLIYFQGNSAPDKSGLPSDRFSAERTGGSVSTLTIQRTQQEDSAVYLCASSAPQGYSPRHFGNGTRLTVT.

This clonotype was seen repeatedly, ten times or more. This sequence joins TRBV4-1 and TRBJ2-5; perhaps TRBD2 as D (6 bases). Trimming left V 5 bases short and J 1 base short, with 11 bases between. This CDR3 has 14 amino acids. The germline CDR1 and CDR2 sequences are MGHRA and YSYEKL. DNA of the CDR3: TGCGCCAGCAGCGACGGGCGGGGCCAAGAGACCCAGTACTTC. Translation gives CASSDGRGQETQYF.

This chain connects TRBV4-2 to TRBJ1-4, with TRBD1 as a possible D gene (5 bases). CDR1 and CDR2 from the germline V gene are LGHNA and YNFKEQ. Trimming removed 4 bases at V and 4 bases at J, with 13 bases between. The CDR3 spans 15 residues. The CDR3 is CASSPERRGNEKLFF. CDR3 nucleotide sequence: TGTGCCAGCAGCCCGGAACGGAGGGGTAATGAAAAACTGTTTTTT.

Ten or more counts support this clonotype. The J gene is TRBJ2-7, the V gene TRBV12-3 or TRBV12-4, with D unresolved. This CDR3 spans 13 amino acids. The ends were cut back, 0 bases at V and 3 bases at J, with 6 bases in the middle. The CDR3 DNA is TGTGCCAGCAGTTTAGCCAGCTACTACGAGCAGTACTTC. It is translated as CASSLASYYEQYF.

Turning to this clonotype: At one end the junction does not follow the germline gene, possibly because of a read error. The rearrangement joins TRBV11-2 to TRBJ1-2; D is possibly TRBD1 (5 bases). The CDR3 sequence is 14 residues long. Germline lookup yields CDR1 SGHAT and CDR2 FQNNGV. CDR3 bases: TGTGCCAGCAGGAGGGTTGGGCAGGGACGGGGCTACAACTTC. Its protein is CASRRVGQGRGYNF.

This clonotype was observed at least ten times. V and J are TRBV6-5 and TRBJ2-7; 8 positions agree with TRBD1. Germline values: CDR1 MNHEY, CDR2 SVGAGI. V was pared by 6 bases and J by 3 bases, with 7 bases of the junction left unmatched. This CDR3 comprises 14 residues. This CDR3 is CASSTGTGNYEQYF. DNA of the CDR3: TGTGCCAGCAGCACCGGGACAGGTAACTACGAGCAGTACTTC.

In its sample, this clonotype was seen a few times. The chain carries TRBV7-2 and TRBJ2-5; tentatively, D is TRBD2 (5 bases). Trimming removed 2 bases at V and 4 bases at J, with 14 bases between. The germline CDR1 and CDR2 sequences are SGHTA and FQGNSA. The CDR3 covers 15 residues. CDR3 in amino acids: CASSLQRRGGETQYF. CDR3 DNA sequence: TGTGCCAGCAGCTTACAGCGACGGGGTGGAGAGACCCAGTACTTC.

The rearrangement uses TRBV15 and TRBJ2-2; tentative D call: TRBD2 (5 bases). The CDR3 contains 15 residues. The germline CDR1 and CDR2 sequences are LNHNV and YYDKDF (reference sequence). Deletions cut 3 bases from V and 4 bases from J, with 12 bases between. The CDR3 here is CATSSFFGLTGELFF. As DNA, the CDR3 is TGTGCCACCAGCAGTTTCTTTGGACTCACCGGGGAGCTGTTTTTT.

This clonotype was detected many times. The rearrangement joins TRBV7-2 to TRBJ1-2, with D maybe TRBD1 (5 bases). The germline V and J ends were trimmed by 3 bases and 4 bases, with 15 bases remaining between them. Germline V gene lookup returns CDR1 SGHTA and CDR2 FQGNSA. The CDR3 contains 15 residues. The CDR3, as DNA: TGTGCCAGCAGCTTGGGGGGGGGGACCTCCTATGGCTACACCTTC. It yields the protein CASSLGGGTSYGYTF.

The genes are TRBV7-9 and TRBJ2-5; possible D gene TRBD1, 7 bases. V lost 4 bases, J lost 4 bases, and 13 bases lay in between. This CDR3 contains 14 residues. Germline values: CDR1 SEHNR, CDR2 FQNEAQ (reference sequence). CDR3 loop: CASSSRDRRETQYF. CDR3 coding DNA: TGTGCCAGCAGCTCGCGGGACAGAAGAGAGACCCAGTACTTC.

Concerning this clonotype: A much more abundant neighbour one base away suggests this may be a read error. The chain links TRBV6-6 to TRBJ2-7; 9 bases align to TRBD1. The CDR3 is 18 residues long. Germline CDR1 and CDR2: MNHNY and SVGAGI (reference sequence). V trimming: 0 bases; J trimming: 2 bases; junction bases outside the gene matches: 11. The chain's CDR3 is CASSYSITATGGAYEQYF. DNA for the CDR3: TGTGCCAGCAGTTACTCGATTACGGCGACAGGGGGAGCCTACGAGCAGTACTTC.

In this sample, this clonotype turned up many times. V and J are TRBV7-2 and TRBJ2-7, with 9 bases identical to TRBD1. Germline trimming cut 5 bases from V and 4 bases from J; bases unmatched to any gene: 6. Germline CDR1 is SGHTA and CDR2 is FQGNSA. The CDR3 contains 14 residues. In DNA form, the CDR3 reads TGTGCCAGCAGCCAACGGACAGGGGAGTACGAGCAGTACTTC. It encodes CASSQRTGEYEQYF. The variable domain in full, completed from reference TRBV7-2 and TRBJ2-7, reads GAGVSQSPSNKVTEKGKDVELRCDPISGHTALYWYRQSLGQGLEFLIYFQGNSAPDKSGLPSDRFSAERTGGSVSTLTIQRTQQEDSAVYLCASSQRTGEYEQYFGPGTRLTVT.

This clonotype has only a few counts. The chain links TRBV7-9 to TRBJ2-5, with 7 bases fitting TRBD1. CDR1 is SEHNR, CDR2 FQNEAQ, per germline (reference sequence). V dropped 5 bases and J dropped 1; count of bases not matched to a gene: 13. CDR3 length equals 17 residues. The CDR3 DNA follows: TGTGCCAGCAGCCTAGACTTGGGACAGTTACTCCAAGAGACCCAGTACTTC. This encodes CASSLDLGQLLQETQYF.

This clonotype was seen many times. The V gene is TRBV20-1, the J gene TRBJ2-5; D call uncertain. The CDR3 has 10 amino acids. CDR1 DFQATT and CDR2 SNEGSKA come from the germline V gene (reference sequence). The V gene lost 2 bases and the J gene lost 7 bases, with 5 bases spanning the gap. As DNA, the CDR3 is TGCAGTGCTAGATGGGGGACCCAGTACTTC. Its protein product is CSARWGTQYF.

As regards this clonotype: This may arise from a read error, as a much more abundant clone is one base away. This chain joins TRBV6-2 or TRBV6-3 and TRBJ2-7, with 7 bases matching TRBD1. Germline loops: CDR1 MNHEY, CDR2 SVGEGT. This CDR3 comprises 14 residues. The CDR3 region has the DNA TGTGCCTGCAGTCCCTCCTCGACAGGGAACGAGCAGTACTTC. Protein product: CACSPSSTGNEQYF.

The rearrangement joins TRBV11-2 to TRBJ1-2; D remains ambiguous. The CDR3 runs to 16 residues. From germline, CDR1 is SGHAT and CDR2 FQNNGV. V shed 5 bases and J shed 3 bases, with 19 bases lying between them. Here the CDR3 DNA reads TGTGCCAGCAGCACACCACGGTACAGTTCCTACTATGGCTACACCTTC. Residues: CASSTPRYSSYYGYTF.